This T cell receptor (beta chain) was recovered during a study of CD8 T cells in ankylosing spondylitis. Findings and caveats of the study: For ankylosing spondylitis blood, a TCR beta motif of 7 to 9 highly homologous variants appeared characteristic. Within peripheral blood, clones linked to disease were CD8+ and relatively rare. There was reportedly significant enrichment of clones that were disease-linked in matched ankylosing spondylitis synovial fluid.

This clonotype was seen at least ten times. The antigen is undetermined. Trimming removed 7 bases at V and 5 bases at J, with 14 bases between. Germline CDR1 DFQATT, CDR2 SNEGSKA (reference sequence). This CDR3 spans 12 amino acids. Scientists made TCR beta libraries using quantitative 5'-RACE with molecular barcodes. TCRdb re-derived calls from the 5' RACE reads in MiXCR, one entry per CDR3 protein. Of under 250,000 distinct CDR3 sequences listed, about 10% were seen once; the top ten hold 5.5% to 8%. What was sequenced was blood, either unsorted or a sorted T cell fraction (not recorded which). The receptor's source is a male donor with ankylosing spondylitis or in good health (not recorded which). This sequence joins TRBV20-1 and TRBJ2-5; tentatively, D is TRBD2 (5 bases). This chain's CDR3 is CSGTRVGETQYF. CDR3 coding DNA: TGCAGTGGAACTAGGGTGGGGGAGACCCAGTACTTC.